The rows below give T cell receptor beta chains drawn from one sample of a study of blood T cell repertoires in COVID-19. Method: immunoSEQ multiplex PCR; TCRdb's copy keeps in-frame clones and lacks some. Of tens of thousands of clones listed, around nine tenths are singletons. Sequencing was done on a sample of peripheral blood. These receptors were obtained from a man aged 60 to 75 with active or convalescent COVID-19. Each CDR3 is given with its conserved first and last residue. D genes are given only for firm matches.

length,D,J,V,CDR3,DNA
15,TRBD1,TRBJ1-5,TRBV18,CASSLGQGGPQPQHF,TGTGCCAGCTCACTGGGACAGGGTGGGCCTCAGCCCCAGCATTTT
16,NA,TRBJ1-6,TRBV7-9,CASSLFGAAYNSPLHF,TGTGCCAGCAGCTTATTTGGGGCAGCCTATAATTCACCCCTCCACTTT
14,NA,TRBJ2-5,TRBV5-1,CASRGGGQQETQYF,TGCGCCAGCAGGGGCGGGGGACAACAAGAGACCCAGTACTTC
12,NA,TRBJ2-1,TRBV7-9,CASSLNLGEQFF,TGTGCCAGCAGCCTGAACCTCGGTGAGCAGTTCTTC
16,TRBD1,TRBJ1-6,TRBV10-3,CAISESGTENNSPLHF,TGTGCCATCAGTGAGTCCGGGACAGAAAATAATTCACCCCTCCACTTT
15,TRBD1,TRBJ2-2,TRBV19,CASRLDRGSTGELFF,TGTGCCAGTAGGCTGGACAGGGGTAGCACCGGGGAGCTGTTTTTT
14,NA,TRBJ2-3,TRBV7-3,CASSEGGAKDTQYF,TGTGCCAGCAGCGAAGGGGGGGCGAAAGATACGCAGTATTTT
12,NA,TRBJ1-5,TRBV11-2,CASSAPEQPQHF,TGTGCCAGCAGCGCACCGGAGCAGCCCCAGCATTTT
15,TRBD1,TRBJ2-1,TRBV6-5,CASSRPGQGSSEQFF,TGTGCCAGCAGTCGACCGGGACAGGGTAGCAGTGAGCAGTTCTTC
14,NA,TRBJ1-5,TRBV19,CASSTEDTNQPQHF,TGTGCCAGTAGTACCGAGGACACTAATCAGCCCCAGCATTTT
14,TRBD1,TRBJ1-1,TRBV2,CASSENRGDTEAFF,TGTGCCAGCAGTGAAAACAGGGGGGACACTGAAGCTTTCTTT
20,TRBD2,TRBJ2-2,TRBV4-1,CASSQGGGGETLGYAGELFF,TGCGCCAGCAGCCAAGGAGGCGGGGGGGAGACCTTGGGATACGCCGGGGAGCTGTTTTTT